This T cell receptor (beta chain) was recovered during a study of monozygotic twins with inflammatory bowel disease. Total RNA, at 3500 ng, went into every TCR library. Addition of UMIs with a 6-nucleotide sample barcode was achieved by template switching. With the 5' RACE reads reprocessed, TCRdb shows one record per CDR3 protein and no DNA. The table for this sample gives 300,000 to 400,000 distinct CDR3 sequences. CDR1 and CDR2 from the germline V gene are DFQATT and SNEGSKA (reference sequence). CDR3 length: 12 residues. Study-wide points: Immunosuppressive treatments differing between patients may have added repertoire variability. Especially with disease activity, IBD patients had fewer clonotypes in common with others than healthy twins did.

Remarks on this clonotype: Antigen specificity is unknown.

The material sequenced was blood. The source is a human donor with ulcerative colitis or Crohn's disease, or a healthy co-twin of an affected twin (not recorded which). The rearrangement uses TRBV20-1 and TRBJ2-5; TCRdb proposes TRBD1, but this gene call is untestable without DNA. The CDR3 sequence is CSARDRVKTQYF.